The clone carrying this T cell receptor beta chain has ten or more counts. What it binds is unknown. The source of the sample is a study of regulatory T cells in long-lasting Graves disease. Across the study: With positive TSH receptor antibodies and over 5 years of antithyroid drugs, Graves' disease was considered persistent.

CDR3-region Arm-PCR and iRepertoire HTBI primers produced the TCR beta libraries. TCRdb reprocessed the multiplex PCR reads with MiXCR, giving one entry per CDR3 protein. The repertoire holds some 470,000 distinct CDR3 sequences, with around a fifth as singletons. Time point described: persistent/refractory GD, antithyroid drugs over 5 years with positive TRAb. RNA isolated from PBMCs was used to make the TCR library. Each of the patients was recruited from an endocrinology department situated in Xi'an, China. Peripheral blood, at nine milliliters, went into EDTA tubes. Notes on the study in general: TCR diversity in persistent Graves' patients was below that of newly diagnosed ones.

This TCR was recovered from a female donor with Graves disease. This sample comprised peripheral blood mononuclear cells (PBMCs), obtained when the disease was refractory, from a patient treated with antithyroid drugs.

For the CDR3, the DNA is TGTGCCAGCAGCTTAGTCGGGCGGGCTGAAGCTTTCTTT. Translating it yields CASSLVGRAEAFF. The chain carries TRBV7-8 and TRBJ1-1; D gene uncertain. Deletions cut 1 base from V and 6 bases from J, with 9 bases between. The CDR3 spans 13 residues. CDR1 and CDR2 (germline): SGHVS, FQNEAQ.